This T cell receptor beta chain emerged from a study of molecular identifiers for immune sequencing clone quantification. TCRdb fed the PCR reads into MiXCR, producing one record per CDR3 protein. The sample yields more than 250,000 distinct CDR3 sequences, 20% to 25% seen once. The CDR3 loop spans 15 amino acids. From germline, CDR1 is ENHRY and CDR2 SYGVKD. The germline V and J ends were trimmed by 0 bases and 2 bases, with 10 bases remaining between them. This clonotype was obtained from a human donor in good health. Some libraries in this study had Jurkat cell RNA spiked in. The V gene is TRBV10-3, the J gene TRBJ1-1; D is undetermined. Source material: naive CD8+ T cells from blood, with Jurkat cell RNA spiked in. Subset denoted: FACS-sorted CD8+CD4-CCR7+CD45RA+ naive T cells. The CDR3 region has the DNA TGTGCCATCAGTGAGTCGGTGTTTTTAAACACTGAAGCTTTCTTT. Its translation is CAISESVFLNTEAFF.